Listed below are T cell receptor delta chains from one sample, sequenced in a study of gamma-delta chains in newborns, infants, children. TCRdb reprocessed the reads through CATT. The table has some 5,000 delta-chain clones, 0.35% to 0.5% seen once; the top ten hold around 13%. The material sequenced was blood. The receptor source for this set is a child who was a newborn, infant or young child, either healthy, febrile or measles-vaccinated (not recorded which). CDR3s include the opening cysteine and the closing phenylalanine or tryptophan. The order of the fields is D gene, V gene, J gene, clone size, CDR3 DNA, CDR3 protein. The D gene is left open where the match is weak. The size entry is marked missing in some rows and otherwise reads once, few, many or a size class.

>.|TRDV2|TRDJ1|large
TGTGCCTGTGAAGAGCTGGGCTTCAGGTCCGATAAACTCATCTTT
CACEELGFRSDKLIF
>TRDD3|TRDV2|TRDJ3|large
TGTGCCTGTGACGTCGTTGGGGATACGGTAAACTCCTGGGACACCCGACAGATGTTTTTC
CACDVVGDTVNSWDTRQMFF
>TRDD3|TRDV2|TRDJ3|large
TGTGCCTGTGACACCTGGGGGATCTCCTGGGACACCCGACAGATGTTTTTC
CACDTWGISWDTRQMFF
>TRDD3|TRDV2|TRDJ3|few
TGTGCCTGCGACACCGCTGGGGGATGCCCTTTCTCCTGGGACACCCGACAGATGTTTTTC
CACDTAGGCPFSWDTRQMFF
>.|TRDV2|TRDJ1|medium-sized
TGTGCCTGTGACACCGTGGGGATCCCATACACCGATAAACTCATCTTT
CACDTVGIPYTDKLIF
>TRDD3|TRDV2|TRDJ3|.
TGTGCCTGTGACTTCCTGGACACTGGGGGGCCCAGCTCCTGGGACACCCGACAGATGTTTTTC
CACDFLDTGGPSSWDTRQMFF
>TRDD3|TRDV2|TRDJ3|medium-sized
TGTGCCTGTGACACCGGGGAACTGGGGGATACGACCAACTGGGACACCCGACAGATGTTTTTC
CACDTGELGDTTNWDTRQMFF
>TRDD3|TRDV2|TRDJ3|large
TGTGCCTGTGACACGGCCTGGGGGAGCTCCTGGGACACCCGACAGATGTTTTTC
CACDTAWGSSWDTRQMFF
>TRDD3|TRDV2|TRDJ3|medium-sized
TGTGCCTGTGACACAGTGGGGGATCTGAAGTGGGACACCCGACAGATGTTTTTC
CACDTVGDLKWDTRQMFF
>.|TRDV2|TRDJ3|medium-sized
TGTGCCTGTGACATCCTGGGGATTCGGACGGCCTGGGACACCCGACAGATGTTTTTC
CACDILGIRTAWDTRQMFF
>.|TRDV2|TRDJ3|medium-sized
TGTGCCTGTGACTGGGGGGCTACCTGGGACACCCGACAGATGTTTTTC
CACDWGATWDTRQMFF
>.|TRDV2|TRDJ3|large
TGTGCCTGTGCCGCGTCTGGGGATCGAAGGGAACGCTCCTGGGACACCCGACAGATGTTTTTC
CACAASGDRRERSWDTRQMFF
>TRDD3|TRDV2|TRDJ3|medium-sized
TGTGCCTGTGACCTGGGGGATACATCCTGGGACACCCGACAGATGTTTTTC
CACDLGDTSWDTRQMFF
>TRDD3|TRDV2|TRDJ3|medium-sized
TGTGCCTGTGACCCCGTACTGGGGGATACAACCTGGGACACCCGACAGATGTTTTTC
CACDPVLGDTTWDTRQMFF
>.|TRDV2|TRDJ3|few
TGTGCCTGTGACACCGCTGATACTGGGAGATACTCCTGGGACACCCGACAGGTGTTTTTC
CACDTADTGRYSWDTRQVFF
>TRDD3|TRDV2|TRDJ3|medium-sized
TGTGCCTGGTACTGGGGGATACGCTCCTGGGACACCCGACAGATGTTTTTC
CAWYWGIRSWDTRQMFF
>TRDD3|TRDV2|TRDJ1|few
TGTGCCTGTGACTACTGGGGATACGGTTACACCGATAAACTCATCTTT
CACDYWGYGYTDKLIF
>TRDD3|TRDV2|TRDJ3|medium-sized
TGTGCCTGTGACCTTGGGGGAGATAGCTCCTGGGACACCCGACAGATGTTTTTC
CACDLGGDSSWDTRQMFF
>TRDD3|TRDV2|TRDJ3|medium-sized
TGTGCCTGTGACACCTGGGGGGGATTGCGCTCCTGGGACACCCGACAGATGTTTTTC
CACDTWGGLRSWDTRQMFF
>.|TRDV2|TRDJ3|medium-sized
TGTGCCTGTGACAGGCTGGGGCCACGCTCCTGGGACACCCGACAGATGTTTTTC
CACDRLGPRSWDTRQMFF
>TRDD3|TRDV3|TRDJ2|medium-sized
TGTGCCTTTACGAGGGGTGGGGGAGCTTTGACAGCACAACTCTTCTTT
CAFTRGGGALTAQLFF
>TRDD3|TRDV2|TRDJ2|.
TGTGCCTGTGACGTAATACTGGGGGATAGCCCGTTGACAGCACAACTCTTCTTT
CACDVILGDSPLTAQLFF
>TRDD3|TRDV2|TRDJ3|few
TGTGCCTGTGACATACTGGGGCCAAGCTCCTGGGACACCCGACAGATGTTTTTC
CACDILGPSSWDTRQMFF
>TRDD3|TRDV3|TRDJ1|many
TGTGCCTTTCGTCGACTGTACTGGGGATTAGACAAGCTTAAATACACCGATAAACTCATCTTT
CAFRRLYWGLDKLKYTDKLIF
>.|TRDV2|TRDJ3|medium-sized
TGTGCCTGTGACACCGTACTCAGCTCCTGGGACACCCGACAGATGTTTTTC
CACDTVLSSWDTRQMFF
>TRDD3|TRDV2|TRDJ3|few
TGTGCCTGTTACACCACTGGGGGATCCTTGGACACCCGACAGATGTTTTTC
CACYTTGGSLDTRQMFF
>TRDD3|TRDV2|TRDJ1|few
TGTGCCTGTGACCCCATCCTACTGGGGGGTATAAAGACCGATAAACTCATCTTT
CACDPILLGGIKTDKLIF
>TRDD3|TRDV2|TRDJ3|few
TGTGCCTGTGACAGGACTGGGGGATACATAAGCCCCTGGGACACCCGGCAGATGTTTTTC
CACDRTGGYISPWDTRQMFF
>.|TRDV2|TRDJ1|few
TGTGCCTGTGACACCGGTGGGCACTACACCGGTAAACTCATCTTT
CACDTGGHYTGKLIF
>TRDD3|TRDV2|TRDJ3|medium-sized
TGTGCCTGTGACACCGCCCTACTGGGGGAAAGCTCCTGGGACACCCGACAGATGTTTTTC
CACDTALLGESSWDTRQMFF
>TRDD3|TRDV2|TRDJ3|few
TGCGCCTGTGACACCGCCCTACTGGGGGAAAGCTCCTGGGACACCCGACAGATGTTTTTC
CACDTALLGESSWDTRQMFF
>TRDD3|TRDV2|TRDJ3|.
TGTGCCTGTGACACTGGGGGATCCATAGTCTCCTGGGACACCCGACAGATGTTTTTC
CACDTGGSIVSWDTRQMFF
>.|TRDV2|TRDJ3|medium-sized
TGTGCCTGTGACACCTTGGGAAGTTGGGACACCCGACAGATGTTTTTC
CACDTLGSWDTRQMFF
>TRDD3|TRDV2|TRDJ3|medium-sized
TGTGCCTGTGACACTGGGGGATACGCGAGCTCCTGGGACACCCGACAGATGTTTTTC
CACDTGGYASSWDTRQMFF
>TRDD3|TRDV2|TRDJ1|medium-sized
TGTGCCTGTGAGTACTGGGGGATACAGGATAAACTCATCTTT
CACEYWGIQDKLIF
>TRDD3|TRAV29/DV5|TRDJ2|large
TGTGCAGCTACTGGGGGATACGCTTTGACAGCACAACTCTTCTTT
CAATGGYALTAQLFF
>TRDD3|TRDV2|TRDJ3|medium-sized
TGTGCCTGTGACACCGCTGGGGGCCTCTCCTGGGACACCCGACAGATGTTTTTC
CACDTAGGLSWDTRQMFF
>.|TRDV2|TRDJ3|few
TGTGCCTGTGGCACCTGGGGTCCCTCTTGGGACACCCGACAGATGTTTTTC
CACGTWGPSWDTRQMFF
>TRDD3|TRDV2|TRDJ3|medium-sized
TGTGCCTGTGACACTCCTGGGGATATGCCCTCCTGGGACACCCGACAGATGTTTTTC
CACDTPGDMPSWDTRQMFF
>.|TRDV2|TRDJ3|.
TGTGCCTGTAACCCTACTGGTAGCCCCTGGGACACCCGACAGATGTTTTTC
CACNPTGSPWDTRQMFF
>TRDD3|TRDV2|TRDJ3|medium-sized
TGTGCCTGTGACCCACTGGGGGATAAAGCATGGGACACCCGACAGATGTTTTTC
CACDPLGDKAWDTRQMFF
>TRDD3|TRDV2|TRDJ3|medium-sized
TGTGCCTGTGACACCGGCTGGGGGATACGCGATAGGAGCTGGGACACCCGACAGATGTTTTTC
CACDTGWGIRDRSWDTRQMFF
>TRDD3|TRDV2|TRDJ3|medium-sized
TGTGCCTGTGACACCGGGGGATATGGGACCTGGGACACCCGACAGATGTTTTTC
CACDTGGYGTWDTRQMFF
>TRDD3|TRDV2|TRDJ3|hyperexpanded
TGTGCCTGTGACACCTGGGGGAGCTCCTGGGACACCCGACAGATGTTTTTC
CACDTWGSSWDTRQMFF
>.|TRDV3|TRDJ1|medium-sized
TGTGCCTTTACTGGGGACTACACCGATAAACTCATCTTT
CAFTGDYTDKLIF
>TRDD3|TRDV2|TRDJ3|medium-sized
TGTGCCTGTGACACTGGGGGATACGCGGGATGGGACACCCGACAGATGTTTTTC
CACDTGGYAGWDTRQMFF
>TRDD3|TRDV2|TRDJ3|medium-sized
TGTGCCTGTGACACTGGGGGATATTGGACCTGGGACACCCGGCAGATGTTTTTC
CACDTGGYWTWDTRQMFF
>TRDD3|TRDV2|TRDJ3|medium-sized
TGTGCCTGTGACCCGATACTGGGGGATACGCCCCGGGACACCCGACAGATGTTTTTC
CACDPILGDTPRDTRQMFF
>.|TRDV1|TRDJ1|medium-sized
TGTGCTCTTGGGGAACTCCTGGTATACACCGATAAACTCATCTTT
CALGELLVYTDKLIF
>TRDD3|TRDV2|TRDJ2|large
TGTGCCTGTGACTTACTGGGGGATACGCCGATGACAGCACAACTCTTCTTT
CACDLLGDTPMTAQLFF
>.|TRDV2|TRDJ3|medium-sized
TGTGCCTGTGACACGGGCCCTACTGTACCACTCAGCTCCTGGGACACCCGACAGATGTTTTTC
CACDTGPTVPLSSWDTRQMFF
>.|TRDV2|TRDJ3|medium-sized
TGTGCCTGTGACACGATAGGGGGCTCCTGGGACACCCGACAGATGTTTTTC
CACDTIGGSWDTRQMFF
>TRDD3|TRDV2|TRDJ3|large
TGTGCCTGTGACAACGTACTGGGGGATACTATCGGGGACACCCGACAGATGTTTTTC
CACDNVLGDTIGDTRQMFF
>TRDD3|TRDV2|TRDJ3|few
TGTGCCCGTGACACCGTTACCCTGCTGGGGGACTCCTGGGACACCCGACAGATGTTTTTC
CARDTVTLLGDSWDTRQMFF
>TRDD3|TRDV2|TRDJ3|medium-sized
TGTGCCTGTGACACCATCGGGGGGATTGACTCCTGGGACACCCGACAGATGTTTTTC
CACDTIGGIDSWDTRQMFF
>TRDD3|TRDV2|TRDJ1|few
TGTGCCTGTGGCACCGTACTGGGGATACCTCTGTACGCCGATAAACTCATCTTT
CACGTVLGIPLYADKLIF
>TRDD3|TRDV2|TRDJ3|many
TGTGCCTGTGACGTACTGGGGGCCAGCTCCTGGGACACCCGACAGATGTTTTTC
CACDVLGASSWDTRQMFF
>TRDD3|TRDV3|TRDJ3|medium-sized
TGTGCCTTTCAAACTGGGGGTTACTCCTGGGACACCCGACAGATGTTTTTC
CAFQTGGYSWDTRQMFF
>TRDD3|TRDV2|TRDJ1|medium-sized
TGTGCCTGTGACATACTGGGGGAAACACCCGATAAACTCATCTTT
CACDILGETPDKLIF
>TRDD3|TRDV2|TRDJ3|.
TGTGCCTGTGACACCAGGGGGATACTTCGCTCCTGGGACACCCGACAGATGTTTTTC
CACDTRGILRSWDTRQMFF